These 21 T cell receptor beta chains share one sample of origin, sequenced in a study of cytomegalovirus exposure and HLA in healthy donors. Primers for the PCR totalled 60 Vbeta and 13 Jbeta. The data were produced by immunoSEQ multiplex PCR, yet TCRdb's version contains in-frame clones alone and is incomplete. The sample shows around 190,000 clones, about 83% of them seen only once. The sample taken for sequencing was PBMCs. The receptor set was obtained from a man aged 35-49 years in good health and CMV-seropositive.

The J gene is TRBJ1-4, the V gene TRBV6-5, with D unclear. With 6 bases removed from V and 7 bases from J, the gap between germline ends came to 18 bases. CDR3 length: 15 residues. Germline-derived CDR1 and CDR2 are MNHEY and SVGAGI. The chain's CDR3 is CASSARGPPPEKLFF. The CDR3, as DNA: TGTGCCAGCAGCGCCCGTGGGCCTCCCCCTGAAAAACTGTTTTTT.

The gene calls are TRBV19 and TRBJ2-2; D unresolved. Trimming stripped 5 bases from V and 0 bases from J, with 10 bases between. This CDR3 contains 15 residues. Germline V CDR1 and CDR2: LNHDA, SQIVND (reference sequence). The CDR3 spells CASSDFLANTGELFF. Here the CDR3 DNA reads TGTGCCAGTAGTGACTTCCTAGCGAACACCGGGGAGCTGTTTTTT.

The chain has TRBV15 and TRBJ2-7, with D tentatively TRBD1 (7 bases). CDR1 and CDR2 (germline): LNHNV, YYDKDF (reference sequence). Trimming took off 5 bases at V and 9 bases at J, with 23 bases between the two ends. CDR3 length: 15 amino acids. The CDR3 loop is CATSRGWTGRLGQYF. The CDR3 bases are TGTGCCACCAGCCGGGGGTGGACAGGAAGGCTAGGGCAGTACTTC.

Comment on this clone: The same CDR3 is also encoded by other DNA sequences in this sample. The chain employs TRBV9 and TRBJ1-1; 7 bases match TRBD1. The V gene's germline CDR1 is SGDLS and CDR2 YYNGEE. The CDR3 length is 14 residues. Germline trimming cut 2 bases from V and 4 bases from J; bases unmatched to any gene: 5. The CDR3, as DNA: TGTGCCAGCAGCGTTGGAGGGGGCGTCACTGAAGCTTTCTTT. It translates to CASSVGGGVTEAFF. The variable domain in full, completed from reference TRBV9 and TRBJ1-1, reads DSGVTQTPKHLITATGQRVTLRCSPRSGDLSVYWYQQSLDQGLQFLIQYYNGEERAKGNILERFSAQQFPDLHSELNLSSLELGDSALYFCASSVGGGVTEAFFGQGTRLTVV.

This clone was found once. The chain carries TRBV7-2 and TRBJ2-7; TRBD2 is a possible D gene (5 bases). The CDR3 extends over 16 amino acids. V shed 3 bases and J shed 0 bases, with 15 bases lying between them. In germline, CDR1 is SGHTA, CDR2 FQGNSA. CDR3 region: CASSFIKRTPSYEQYF. CDR3 DNA: TGTGCCAGCAGCTTTATCAAGCGGACCCCCTCCTACGAGCAGTACTTC.

This clone has more than one count but fewer than ten. The rearrangement joins TRBV4-2 to TRBJ2-3; TRBD2 matches 7 bases. Germline assignment: CDR1 LGHNA and CDR2 YNFKEQ. The CDR3 loop spans 15 amino acids. Trimming at V came to 1 base and at J to 4 bases, leaving 5 bases not matched to a gene. The CDR3 nucleotides are TGTGCCAGCAGCCAAGGCAGCGGGGAGGCAGATACGCAGTATTTT. Its translation: CASSQGSGEADTQYF.

The chain uses TRBV18 and TRBJ1-5, with TRBD1 identical over 10 bases. Looked up from germline, CDR1 is KGHSH and CDR2 is LQKENI. V lost 3 bases, J lost 4 bases, and 3 bases stayed unmatched. The CDR3 has 15 residues. CDR3 DNA: TGTGCCAGCTCACCGACAGGGGGCTCGAATCAGCCCCAGCATTTT. It translates to CASSPTGGSNQPQHF.

This clone has only a few counts. This chain links TRBV28 with TRBJ2-1; D is possibly TRBD1 (8 bases). This CDR3 has 16 amino acids. V lost 4 bases and J 7 bases, leaving 20 bases between the germline ends. Germline CDR1 and CDR2: MDHEN and SYDVKM. CDR3 DNA: TGTGCCAGCAGTTCTCCTAACAGGGGGGGCCAGAATGAGCAGTTCTTC. Translating it yields CASSSPNRGGQNEQFF.

The rearrangement links TRBV9 to TRBJ2-7, with 8 bases fitting TRBD2. This CDR3 spans 14 amino acids. V lost 4 bases, J lost 1 base, and 4 bases stayed unmatched. Germline CDR1 SGDLS, CDR2 YYNGEE. CDR3 sequence (DNA): TGTGCCAGCAGCCCCATAGCGGGGTCCTACGAGCAGTACTTC. Residues: CASSPIAGSYEQYF.

The J gene is TRBJ2-7, the V gene TRBV10-3, with TRBD2 as a possible D gene (6 bases). Germline V gene data show CDR1 as ENHRY and CDR2 as SYGVKD. CDR3 length equals 12 residues. Trimming removed 6 bases from V and 3 bases from J, with 9 bases in between. CDR3 nucleotide sequence: TGTGCCATCAGCAATAGCGGCTACGAGCAGTACTTC. It is translated as CAISNSGYEQYF.

This chain links TRBV10-3 with TRBJ1-2; 8 positions agree with TRBD1. Losses at the gene ends were 5 bases for V and 8 bases for J; bases not matched to a gene: 10. There are 14 residues in the CDR3. Germline values: CDR1 ENHRY, CDR2 SYGVKD. The chain's CDR3 is CAISSGRGQGGYTF. CDR3 sequence (DNA): TGTGCCATCAGTTCGGGCAGGGGGCAGGGAGGCTACACCTTC.

This clone was seen more than once but under ten times. The chain is built from TRBV5-1 and TRBJ2-3, with D possibly being TRBD2 (5 bases). The length of the CDR3 is 13 residues. CDR1 is SGHRS, CDR2 YFSETQ, per germline. The V and J ends lost 4 bases and 6 bases respectively, with 12 bases between them. CDR3 coding DNA: TGCGCCAGCAGCCGGGGAGTCGGGGATACGCAGTATTTT. Its translation: CASSRGVGDTQYF.

A word on this clone: A read error may produce the germline difference seen at one junction end. This chain connects TRBV7-8 to TRBJ2-4; TRBD1 agrees at 8 bases. In germline, CDR1 is SGHVS, CDR2 FQNEAQ. This CDR3 region has 18 residues. In nucleotides, the CDR3 is TGTGCCAGCAGCCCCGGACAGGGCACGCAGATAGCCAAAAACAGTCAGTACTTC. Its translation: CASSPGQGTQIAKNSQYF.

The chain recombines TRBV28 with TRBJ2-1, with 10 bases fitting TRBD2. This CDR3 comprises 17 residues. The germline V gene has CDR1 MDHEN and CDR2 SYDVKM. V was pared by 7 bases and J by 0 bases, with 9 bases of the junction left unmatched. The CDR3 bases are TGTGCCAGCATCATAGCGGGAGGTAAGAGCTCCTACAATGAGCAGTTCTTC. This encodes CASIIAGGKSSYNEQFF.

The V call is TRBV19, the J call TRBJ2-3; 8 bases match TRBD1. Losses at the gene ends were 8 bases for V and 0 bases for J; bases not matched to a gene: 4. The CDR3 sequence is 14 residues long. The V gene's germline CDR1 is LNHDA and CDR2 SQIVND (reference sequence). CDR3 in DNA: TGTGCCAGTCAATACAGGGGGAGCACAGATACGCAGTATTTT. This gives the protein CASQYRGSTDTQYF. Full variable domain (rest looked up from reference TRBV19 and TRBJ2-3): DGGITQSPKYLFRKEGQNVTLSCEQNLNHDAMYWYRQDPGQGLRLIYYSQIVNDFQKGDIAEGYSVSREKKESFPLTVTSAQKNPTAFYLCASQYRGSTDTQYFGPGTRLTVL.

The V gene is TRBV7-2, the J gene TRBJ2-5; 10 nucleotides match TRBD1. Germline assignment: CDR1 SGHTA and CDR2 FQGNSA. The V and J ends lost 11 bases and 5 bases, in that order; junction bases with no gene match: 5. This CDR3 is built from 12 residues. CDR3 sequence: CAGGDRGETQYF. DNA of the CDR3: TGTGCCGGCGGGGACAGGGGTGAGACCCAGTACTTC.

The rearrangement links TRBV19 to TRBJ2-7; 8 nucleotides match TRBD2. Trimming cost V 1 base and J 4 bases; bases outside gene matches: 6. This CDR3 comprises 15 residues. Germline CDR1 LNHDA, CDR2 SQIVND (reference sequence). CDR3 bases: TGTGCCAGTAGTATAGGGGGCGGGGGGCTGTACGAGCAGTACTTC. Its protein product is CASSIGGGGLYEQYF.

This chain links TRBV7-2 with TRBJ2-3; D may be TRBD2 (7 bases). The V gene lost 6 bases and the J gene lost 7 bases, with 17 bases spanning the gap. This CDR3 has 14 amino acids. CDR1 and CDR2 (germline): SGHTA, FQGNSA. CDR3 nucleotide sequence: TGTGCCAGCAGTTTCGACGGGGGGCCAAATACGCAGTATTTT. As protein: CASSFDGGPNTQYF.

The J gene is TRBJ2-7, the V gene TRBV11-2; the D is unclear. CDR3 length: 14 residues. Trimming left V 5 bases short and J 1 base short, with 12 bases between. Germline V gene data show CDR1 as SGHAT and CDR2 as FQNNGV. CDR3 coding DNA: TGTGCCAGCAGCCGAGGCTTTGGGTCCTACGAGCAGTACTTC. It is translated as CASSRGFGSYEQYF.

The V and J genes are TRBV6-5 and TRBJ2-1; maybe TRBD2 (6 bases). Trimming took 0 bases from V and 4 from J, leaving 10 bases between them. Looked up from germline, CDR1 is MNHEY and CDR2 is SVGAGI. This CDR3 spans 15 amino acids. CDR3 region: CASSYSPGAYNEQFF. Here the CDR3 DNA reads TGTGCCAGCAGTTACTCCCCGGGAGCGTACAATGAGCAGTTCTTC.

J is TRBJ2-7 and V is TRBV6-5; D might be TRBD1 (6 bases). The CDR3 totals 15 residues. The germline V and J ends were trimmed by 6 bases and 0 bases, with 15 bases remaining between them. From germline, CDR1 is MNHEY and CDR2 SVGAGI. This CDR3 reads CASSTKWDNSYEQYF. Here the CDR3 DNA reads TGTGCCAGCAGCACGAAGTGGGACAACTCCTACGAGCAGTACTTC.